The next 25 T cell receptor beta chains were all read from a single sample in a study of blood T cell repertoires in COVID-19. Method: immunoSEQ multiplex PCR; TCRdb's copy keeps in-frame clones and lacks some. The table lists 45,000 to 65,000 clones, roughly 90% of them singletons. The sequencing input was peripheral blood. These receptors all come from a human donor in a cohort sampled during active COVID-19.

V usage is TRBV30 and J usage is TRBJ1-4; the D gene is possibly TRBD1 (5 bases). The CDR3 runs 11 residues. Trimming left V 7 bases short and J 4 bases short, with 7 bases between. Germline V gene sequence: CDR1 GTSNPN, CDR2 SVGIG (reference sequence). CDR3 nucleotides: TGTGCCTCTCAGGGTAATGAAAAACTGTTTTTT. This encodes CASQGNEKLFF.

The V call is TRBV7-9, the J call TRBJ2-6; D is perhaps TRBD2 (6 bases). V was shortened by 0 bases and J by 2 bases, with 8 bases between the two germline ends. Germline V gene lookup returns CDR1 SEHNR and CDR2 FQNEAQ (reference sequence). The length of the CDR3 is 16 residues. The CDR3 loop is CASSLAPSAGANVLTF. The CDR3 nucleotides are TGTGCCAGCAGCTTAGCGCCTAGCGCTGGGGCCAACGTCCTGACTTTC.

The rearrangement uses TRBV3-1 (or the pseudogene TRBV3-2) and TRBJ1-3, with 12 bases lining up with TRBD1. V shed 2 bases and J 4 bases; nucleotides not matched to a gene: 6. The CDR3 is 17 amino acids. CDR1 and CDR2 (germline): LGHDT, YNNKEL (reference sequence). CDR3 in DNA: TGTGCCAGCAGCCAACCGGGACAGGGGGCGCGAGGAAACACCATATATTTT. Encoded protein: CASSQPGQGARGNTIYF.

The chain employs TRBV3-1 (or the pseudogene TRBV3-2) and TRBJ1-2, with D possibly TRBD1 on 5 matching bases. The CDR3 is 15 residues long. Deletions cut 4 bases from V and 9 bases from J, with 21 bases between. CDR1 and CDR2 (germline): LGHDT, YNNKEL (reference sequence). CDR3 residues: CASSPGGGRTESYTF. The CDR3 nucleotides read TGTGCCAGCAGCCCTGGGGGAGGGAGGACGGAGAGCTACACCTTC.

This clone was detected once. The CDR3 protein is CATRSPSLLYEQYF. CDR3 nucleotides: TGTGCCACCCGCTCGCCATCCCTACTCTACGAGCAGTACTTC. This chain connects TRBV19 to TRBJ2-7, with no clear D. V was shortened by 10 bases and J by 3 bases, with 19 bases between the two germline ends. The CDR3 runs 14 residues. Germline CDR1 LNHDA, CDR2 SQIVND (reference sequence). The whole variable domain, remainder taken from reference TRBV19 and TRBJ2-7, is DGGITQSPKYLFRKEGQNVTLSCEQNLNHDAMYWYRQDPGQGLRLIYYSQIVNDFQKGDIAEGYSVSREKKESFPLTVTSAQKNPTAFYLCATRSPSLLYEQYFGPGTRLTVT.

The V and J genes are TRBV9 and TRBJ1-1; 9 bases are shared with TRBD1. V shed 3 bases and J 1 base; nucleotides not matched to a gene: 1. The CDR3 is 14 residues long. Germline V lookup: CDR1 SGDLS, CDR2 YYNGEE. The CDR3: CASSAQGANTEAFF. The CDR3 DNA reads TGTGCCAGCAGCGCACAGGGGGCGAACACTGAAGCTTTCTTT.

V and J are TRBV4-1 and TRBJ1-2, with 12 bases fitting TRBD1. This CDR3 is built from 18 residues. Germline values: CDR1 MGHRA, CDR2 YSYEKL. V trimming: 0 bases; J trimming: 4 bases; junction bases outside the gene matches: 9. CDR3 amino acids: CASSQDPGQGASGYGYTF. The CDR3 DNA is TGCGCCAGCAGCCAAGATCCGGGACAGGGGGCATCGGGCTATGGCTACACCTTC.

The sample holds one count of this clone. The chain couples TRBV3-1 (or the pseudogene TRBV3-2) to TRBJ1-2, with D maybe TRBD1 (5 bases). This CDR3 comprises 13 residues. CDR1 and CDR2 (germline): LGHDT, YNNKEL (reference sequence). Trimming removed 1 base from V and 4 bases from J, with 7 bases in between. The CDR3 loop is CASSQVDSYGYTF. The CDR3 DNA reads as TGTGCCAGCAGCCAAGTAGACAGCTATGGCTACACCTTC.

The genes are TRBV5-1 and TRBJ1-2; a possible D gene is TRBD1 (6 bases). The CDR3 runs 14 residues. Germline CDR1 SGHRS, CDR2 YFSETQ. V was clipped by 2 bases and J by 4 bases, with 12 bases between them. CDR3 region: CASSFGGAGYGYTF. The CDR3 DNA follows: TGCGCCAGCAGCTTTGGGGGCGCCGGCTATGGCTACACCTTC.

The chain is built from TRBV15 and TRBJ1-5; TRBD1 matches 7 bases. The CDR3 is 18 amino acids. Germline CDR1 is LNHNV and CDR2 is YYDKDF (reference sequence). With 0 bases clipped from V and 4 bases from J, the junction kept 12 bases outside the gene matches. The CDR3 sequence: CATSRDAPQGVLNQPQHF. The CDR3, as DNA: TGTGCCACCAGCAGAGATGCCCCCCAGGGGGTCTTGAATCAGCCCCAGCATTTT.

The chain uses TRBV6-6 and TRBJ2-5; 9 bases are shared with TRBD2. In germline, CDR1 is MNHNY, CDR2 SVGAGI (reference sequence). Trimming removed 5 bases from V and 5 bases from J; junction bases left unmatched: 9. The CDR3 has 15 amino acids. CDR3 DNA sequence: TGTGCCAGCAGTCCACTAGCGGGCTTCCGCGAGACCCAGTACTTC. This translates into CASSPLAGFRETQYF.

The table lists this clone with a few counts. This chain connects TRBV4-3 to TRBJ1-6; 7 nucleotides match TRBD1. The V and J ends lost 0 bases and 6 bases, in that order; junction bases with no gene match: 11. Germline V lookup: CDR1 LGHNA, CDR2 YSLEER. CDR3 length equals 18 residues. The CDR3, as DNA: TGCGCCAGCAGCCAAGATCTGGCGGGCAGGGGGTTTAATTCACCCCTCCACTTT. Its protein is CASSQDLAGRGFNSPLHF.

This chain connects TRBV9 to TRBJ1-6; D perhaps matches TRBD1 (6 bases). V lost 3 bases and J lost 8, with 15 bases in between. The CDR3 has 15 amino acids. Germline V CDR1 and CDR2: SGDLS, YYNGEE. CDR3 region: CASSALGQGYSPLHF. CDR3 sequence (DNA): TGTGCCAGCAGCGCCCTGGGGCAGGGGTATTCACCCCTCCACTTT.

This chain connects TRBV4-1 to TRBJ2-5; 8 bases match TRBD1. CDR3 length equals 15 residues. Germline V gives CDR1 MGHRA, CDR2 YSYEKL. With V trimmed by 4 bases and J by 5 bases, 9 bases remained unmatched. The CDR3 coding sequence is TGCGCCAGCAGCCTCCGGACAGGGTTGGGGGAGACCCAGTACTTC. Translating gives CASSLRTGLGETQYF.

The rearrangement joins TRBV7-2 to TRBJ1-2; 9 bases map to TRBD1. CDR3 length equals 14 residues. V lost 5 bases and J lost 5; bases outside the gene matches: 6. CDR1 is SGHTA, CDR2 FQGNSA, per germline. The DNA of the CDR3 is TGTGCCAGCAGCCCACGGACAGGGGAGTATGGCTACACCTTC. Translating gives CASSPRTGEYGYTF.

The chain employs TRBV6-2 or TRBV6-3 and TRBJ1-1; D gene unclear. Germline-derived CDR1 and CDR2 are MNHEY and SVGEGT. Trimming cost V 4 bases and J 2 bases, with 11 bases left between them. The length of the CDR3 is 14 residues. Here the CDR3 DNA reads TGTGCCAGCAGTTCGTCCAGGTTAAACACTGAAGCTTTCTTT. This codes for CASSSSRLNTEAFF.

The chain couples TRBV5-1 to TRBJ2-5; maybe TRBD1 (6 bases). This CDR3 has 14 residues. Germline lookup yields CDR1 SGHRS and CDR2 YFSETQ. V was cut by 0 bases and J by 1 base, with 7 bases left in between. The CDR3 is CASSLVDSQETQYF. In DNA, the CDR3 is TGCGCCAGCAGCTTGGTGGACAGCCAAGAGACCCAGTACTTC.

This clone has only one observation. V and J are TRBV7-3 and TRBJ1-1; 7 positions agree with TRBD1. The CDR3 contains 15 residues. V was clipped by 5 bases and J by 1 base; unmatched bases: 7. CDR1 is SGHTA and CDR2 is FQGTGA in the germline V gene. CDR3 coding DNA: TGTGCCAGCAGCCGACAGGGCCAATGGAACACTGAAGCTTTCTTT. Protein product: CASSRQGQWNTEAFF.

The chain is built from TRBV27 and TRBJ1-6; 8 nucleotides agree with TRBD1. V shed 10 bases and J 7 bases; nucleotides not matched to a gene: 6. CDR1 is MNHEY, CDR2 SMNVEV, per germline (reference sequence). The CDR3 spans 13 residues. CDR3 sequence: CATRGQDNSPLHF. CDR3 sequence (DNA): TGTGCCACAAGGGGACAGGACAATTCACCCCTCCACTTT.

CDR3 region: CASSPNDRGNGYTF. CDR3 DNA sequence: TGTGCCAGTAGTCCCAACGACAGGGGTAATGGCTACACCTTC. The gene calls are TRBV19 and TRBJ1-2, with 8 bases fitting TRBD1. The J segment lost 6 bases and the V segment lost 5 bases, leaving 8 bases of the junction unmatched. Germline V CDR1 and CDR2: LNHDA, SQIVND (reference sequence). The CDR3 is 14 residues long. Full variable domain (missing parts from reference TRBV19 and TRBJ1-2): DGGITQSPKYLFRKEGQNVTLSCEQNLNHDAMYWYRQDPGQGLRLIYYSQIVNDFQKGDIAEGYSVSREKKESFPLTVTSAQKNPTAFYLCASSPNDRGNGYTFGSGTRLTVV.

V gene TRBV3-1 (or the pseudogene TRBV3-2) combines with J gene TRBJ1-6; D remains unclear. CDR1 and CDR2 (germline): LGHDT, YNNKEL (reference sequence). The CDR3 is 12 residues long. The germline V and J ends were trimmed by 3 bases and 6 bases, with 3 bases remaining between them. This CDR3 is CASSHGNSPLHF. As DNA, the CDR3 is TGTGCCAGCAGCCACGGTAATTCACCCCTCCACTTT.

V usage is TRBV25-1 and J usage is TRBJ2-2; TRBD2 matches 7 bases. The CDR3 has 17 residues. Germline values: CDR1 MGHDK, CDR2 SYGVNS. Trimming at V came to 1 base and at J to 1 base, leaving 6 bases not matched to a gene. The CDR3 nucleotides read TGTGCCAGCAGTGAATGGGGAGCGGGGAAGAACACCGGGGAGCTGTTTTTT. It is translated as CASSEWGAGKNTGELFF.

This rearrangement joins TRBV11-2 to TRBJ2-7; TRBD1 aligns across 11 bases. V dropped 6 bases and J dropped 4; count of bases not matched to a gene: 14. CDR3 length: 17 amino acids. CDR1 and CDR2 (germline): SGHAT, FQNNGV. The chain's CDR3 is CASSSRPGTGGYYEQYF. In nucleotides, the CDR3 is TGTGCCAGCAGTTCACGCCCGGGGACAGGGGGTTATTACGAGCAGTACTTC.

This clone appeared a single time. The gene calls are TRBV7-2 and TRBJ2-7; 7 bases map to TRBD1. Germline V gene lookup returns CDR1 SGHTA and CDR2 FQGNSA. This CDR3 contains 13 residues. Germline trimming cut 3 bases from V and 4 bases from J; bases unmatched to any gene: 3. CDR3 residues: CASSLGQQYEQYF. The CDR3 nucleotides read TGTGCCAGCAGCTTGGGACAGCAGTACGAGCAGTACTTC. The full variable domain, its missing parts supplied by reference TRBV7-2 and TRBJ2-7, is GAGVSQSPSNKVTEKGKDVELRCDPISGHTALYWYRQSLGQGLEFLIYFQGNSAPDKSGLPSDRFSAERTGGSVSTLTIQRTQQEDSAVYLCASSLGQQYEQYFGPGTRLTVT.

V and J are TRBV12-5 and TRBJ2-1; D perhaps matches TRBD2 (6 bases). This CDR3 has 13 residues. V was clipped by 6 bases and J by 5 bases, with 11 bases between them. The germline V gene encodes CDR1 LGHNT and CDR2 FRNRAP. This CDR3 is CASGWGVDNEQFF. CDR3 bases: TGTGCTAGTGGATGGGGGGTAGACAATGAGCAGTTCTTC.